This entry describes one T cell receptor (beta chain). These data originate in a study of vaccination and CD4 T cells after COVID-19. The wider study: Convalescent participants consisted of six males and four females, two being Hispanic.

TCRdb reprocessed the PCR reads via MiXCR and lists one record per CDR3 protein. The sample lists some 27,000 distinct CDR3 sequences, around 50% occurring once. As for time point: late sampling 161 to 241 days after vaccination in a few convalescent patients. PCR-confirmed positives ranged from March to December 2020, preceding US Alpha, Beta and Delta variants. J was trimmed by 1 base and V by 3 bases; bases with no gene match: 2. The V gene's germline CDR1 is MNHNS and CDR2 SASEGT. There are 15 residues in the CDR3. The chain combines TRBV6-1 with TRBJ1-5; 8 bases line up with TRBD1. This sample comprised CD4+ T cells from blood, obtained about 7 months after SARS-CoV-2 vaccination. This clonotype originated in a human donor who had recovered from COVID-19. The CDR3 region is CASSDRGLSNQPQHF. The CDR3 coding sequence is TGTGCCAGCAGTGACAGGGGGCTCAGCAATCAGCCCCAGCATTTT.